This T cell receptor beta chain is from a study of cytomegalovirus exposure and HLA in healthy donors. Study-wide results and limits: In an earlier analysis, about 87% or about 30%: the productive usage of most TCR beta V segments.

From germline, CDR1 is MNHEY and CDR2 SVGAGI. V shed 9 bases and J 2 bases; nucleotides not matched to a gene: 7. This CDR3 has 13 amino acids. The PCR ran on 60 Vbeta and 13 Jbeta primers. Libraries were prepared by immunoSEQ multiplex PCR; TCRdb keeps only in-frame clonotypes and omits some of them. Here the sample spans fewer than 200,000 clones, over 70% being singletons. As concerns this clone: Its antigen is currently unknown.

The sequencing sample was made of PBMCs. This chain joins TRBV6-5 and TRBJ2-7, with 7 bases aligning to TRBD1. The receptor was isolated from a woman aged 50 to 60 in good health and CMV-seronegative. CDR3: CASTDRAPYEQYF. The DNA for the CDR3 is TGTGCCAGTACCGACAGGGCCCCCTACGAGCAGTACTTC.